The present entry profiles one T cell receptor (beta chain) with its context. The entry originates in a study of blood T cell repertoires in COVID-19. Across the whole study: Specimens from acute and convalescent COVID-19 originated in the United States, Italy and Spain. From T cells, B-cell-depleted T cells, or PBMCs came the material, which was cDNA or gDNA.

V gave up 3 bases and J gave up 5 bases, with 14 bases separating them. Germline-derived CDR1 and CDR2 are LGHDT and YNNKEL (reference sequence). The CDR3 is 15 residues long. Original processing methods: From reference gene primer amplification, estimates of nucleated cell counts were derived. Measured with immunoSEQ multiplex PCR; TCRdb has only the in-frame clones, and not every one. V and J calls and clone size are copied from that table; D and trimming were computed from the DNA. The table includes 140,000 or so clones, 79% detected once. The sample comprised peripheral blood. The clonotype comes from a middle-aged man with active or convalescent COVID-19. The chain carries TRBV3-1 (or the pseudogene TRBV3-2) and TRBJ1-5, with a tentative D call TRBD1 (5 bases). The CDR3 DNA reads TGTGCCAGCAGCCAGGCGGAGCGGGACCATCAGCCCCAGCATTTT. Translated, it gives CASSQAERDHQPQHF.